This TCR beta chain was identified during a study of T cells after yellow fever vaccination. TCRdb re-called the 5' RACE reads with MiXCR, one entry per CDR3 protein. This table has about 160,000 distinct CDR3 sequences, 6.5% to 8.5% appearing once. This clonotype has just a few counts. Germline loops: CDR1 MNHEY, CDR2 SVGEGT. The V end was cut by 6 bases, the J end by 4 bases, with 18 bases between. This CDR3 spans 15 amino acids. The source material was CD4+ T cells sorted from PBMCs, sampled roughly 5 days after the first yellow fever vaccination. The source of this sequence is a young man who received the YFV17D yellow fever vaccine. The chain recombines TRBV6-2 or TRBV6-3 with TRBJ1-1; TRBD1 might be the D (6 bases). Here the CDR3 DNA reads TGTGCCAGCAGGGATTTCGGACAGATCCTCACTGAAGCTTTCTTT. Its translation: CASRDFGQILTEAFF.